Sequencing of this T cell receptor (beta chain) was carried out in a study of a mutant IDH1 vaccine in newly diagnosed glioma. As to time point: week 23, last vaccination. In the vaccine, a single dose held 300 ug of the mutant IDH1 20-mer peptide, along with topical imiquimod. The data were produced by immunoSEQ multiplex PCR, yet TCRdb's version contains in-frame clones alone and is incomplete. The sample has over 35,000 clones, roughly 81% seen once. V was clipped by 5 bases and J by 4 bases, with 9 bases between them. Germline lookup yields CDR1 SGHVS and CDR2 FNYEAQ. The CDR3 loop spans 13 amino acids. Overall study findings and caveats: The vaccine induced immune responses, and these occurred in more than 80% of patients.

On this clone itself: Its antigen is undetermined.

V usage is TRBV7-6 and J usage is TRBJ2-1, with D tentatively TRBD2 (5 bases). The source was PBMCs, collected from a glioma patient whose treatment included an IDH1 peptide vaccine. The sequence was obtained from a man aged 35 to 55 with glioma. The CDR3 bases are TGTGCCAGCAGCCCCGGGGTATACAATGAGCAGTTCTTC. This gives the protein CASSPGVYNEQFF. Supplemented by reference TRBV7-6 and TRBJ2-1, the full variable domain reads GAGVSQSPRYKVTKRGQDVALRCDPISGHVSLYWYRQALGQGPEFLTYFNYEAQQDKSGLPNDRFSAERPEGSISTLTIQRTEQRDSAMYRCASSPGVYNEQFFGPGTRLTVL.